A selection of T cell receptor beta chains follows, all from one sample in a study of CD8 T cells in Susac syndrome. Each CDR3 protein is one row after TCRdb ran MiXCR on the immunoSEQ multiplex PCR reads. Of 150,000 to 200,000 distinct CDR3 sequences in the sample, around 94% were seen once. The sample comprised CD4+ T cells from PBMCs. These receptors originate from a human donor with Susac syndrome. CDR3s include the opening cysteine and the closing phenylalanine or tryptophan. The D gene is left open where the match is weak. Not all rows give a size; the values are once, few, many and, for expanded clones, a class.

NA	TRBJ2-7	TRBV19	TRBD2	CASSTGTSGIYEQYF	TGTGCCAGTAGTACCGGGACTAGCGGTATTTACGAGCAGTACTTC
NA	TRBJ2-3	TRBV9	TRBD2	CASTWGSGGTTDTQYF	TGTGCCAGCACGTGGGGGAGCGGGGGTACCACAGATACGCAGTATTTT
once	TRBJ1-2	TRBV3-1	TRBD1	CASSQAAGQGYGYTF	TGTGCCAGCAGCCAAGCGGCGGGACAGGGATATGGCTACACCTTC
NA	TRBJ2-7	TRBV20-1	NA	CSARDSSTLGEQYF	TGCAGTGCTAGGGATTCCTCAACACTGGGAGAGCAGTACTTC
NA	TRBJ1-2	TRBV5-1	NA	CASSLGQKNYGYTF	TGCGCCAGCAGCTTGGGGCAGAAAAACTATGGCTACACCTTC
NA	TRBJ1-2	TRBV7-8	NA	CASSFVGIGGYTF	TGTGCCAGCAGCTTTGTGGGGATAGGTGGCTACACCTTC
NA	TRBJ2-2	TRBV7-7	NA	CASSPRPGPDPVSAGELFF	TGTGCCAGCAGCCCCCGTCCGGGACCCGACCCGGTCTCCGCCGGGGAGCTGTTTTTT
NA	TRBJ1-1	TRBV15	NA	CATSRVGGEAFF	TGTGCCACCAGCAGAGTAGGGGGGGAAGCTTTCTTT
NA	TRBJ2-3	TRBV20-1	TRBD2	CSATLLAGGADTQYF	TGCAGTGCCACTCTCCTAGCGGGGGGGGCAGATACGCAGTATTTT
NA	TRBJ1-2	TRBV24-1	NA	CATSDLDRRDYGYTF	TGTGCCACCAGTGACCTAGACAGGAGAGACTATGGCTACACCTTC
NA	TRBJ2-3	TRBV12-5	NA	CASGLTGQFTDTQYF	TGTGCTAGTGGTTTGACCGGACAGTTCACAGATACGCAGTATTTT
NA	TRBJ2-3	TRBV5-4	NA	CASSGPSEDTQYF	TGTGCCAGCAGCGGACCCTCGGAGGATACGCAGTATTTT
once	TRBJ2-1	TRBV9	NA	CASSVGAQSSYNEQFF	TGTGCCAGCAGCGTAGGGGCCCAGAGCTCCTACAATGAGCAGTTCTTC
NA	TRBJ2-2	TRBV10-1	NA	CASGRQSPGELFF	TGCGCCAGCGGACGACAGTCGCCCGGGGAGCTGTTTTTT
once	TRBJ1-1	TRBV7-2	NA	CASSSEMNTEAFF	TGTGCCAGCAGCTCAGAAATGAACACTGAAGCTTTCTTT
NA	TRBJ2-6	TRBV5-1	NA	CASSWSGANVLTF	TGCGCCAGCAGTTGGTCTGGGGCCAACGTCCTGACTTTC
NA	TRBJ2-7	TRBV5-6	TRBD1	CASRRDSAYEQYF	TGTGCCAGCAGACGGGACAGTGCCTACGAGCAGTACTTC
NA	TRBJ2-7	TRBV11-2	TRBD2	CASSSPGGVSYEQYF	TGTGCCAGCAGTAGTCCCGGGGGGGTCTCCTACGAGCAGTACTTC
NA	TRBJ1-5	TRBV30	TRBD1	CAWGDSQAGNQPQHF	TGTGCCTGGGGGGACAGCCAGGCGGGCAATCAGCCCCAGCATTTT
NA	TRBJ1-6	TRBV3-1	TRBD1	CASSRQGAESPLHF	TGTGCCAGCAGCCGACAGGGGGCAGAGTCACCCCTCCACTTT
NA	TRBJ2-7	TRBV13	NA	CASSPTSLQKNYEQYF	TGTGCCAGCAGCCCCACCTCACTCCAAAAGAACTACGAGCAGTACTTC
NA	TRBJ1-5	TRBV10-3	TRBD1	CAISERDSGNQPQHF	TGTGCCATCAGTGAGAGGGACAGTGGCAATCAGCCCCAGCATTTT
NA	TRBJ1-5	TRBV6-1	NA	CASIRKDQGGNQPQHF	TGTGCCAGCATCCGAAAGGACCAAGGGGGCAATCAGCCCCAGCATTTT
NA	TRBJ1-2	TRBV3-1	TRBD1	CASSQTGTDYGYTF	TGTGCCAGCAGCCAGACCGGGACAGACTATGGCTACACCTTC
NA	TRBJ2-5	TRBV4-1	NA	CASSQGQGPGYETQYF	TGCGCCAGCAGCCAAGGGCAGGGGCCAGGTTATGAGACCCAGTACTTC
NA	TRBJ2-7	TRBV2	NA	CASSFRIEQYF	TGTGCCAGCAGCTTTAGAATCGAGCAGTACTTC